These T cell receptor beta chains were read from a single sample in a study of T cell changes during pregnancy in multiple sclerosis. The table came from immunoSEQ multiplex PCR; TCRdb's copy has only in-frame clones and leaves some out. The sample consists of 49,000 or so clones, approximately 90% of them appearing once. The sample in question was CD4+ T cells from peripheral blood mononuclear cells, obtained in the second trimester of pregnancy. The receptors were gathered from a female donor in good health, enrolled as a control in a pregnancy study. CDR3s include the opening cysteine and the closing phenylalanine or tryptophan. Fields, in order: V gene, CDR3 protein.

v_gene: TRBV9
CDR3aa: CASSVDVGQNQPQHF

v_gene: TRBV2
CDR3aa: CASSYQDTGELFF

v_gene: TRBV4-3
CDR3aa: CASSLGGGAEDTQYF

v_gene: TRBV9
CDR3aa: CASSVYGNTEAFF

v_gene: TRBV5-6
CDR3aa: CASSSGWGEPFF

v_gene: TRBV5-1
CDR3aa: CASSLEGQGTYGYTF

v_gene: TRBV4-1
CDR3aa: CASSQDSQVAGRPLHF

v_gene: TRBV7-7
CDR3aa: CASSSGTGNTGELFF

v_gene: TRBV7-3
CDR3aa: CASSGSGGASEQYF

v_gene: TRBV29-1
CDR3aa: CSVVQGGVNTIYF

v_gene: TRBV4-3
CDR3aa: CASSPRVSSGGSDTQYF

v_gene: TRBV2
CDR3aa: CASSEALIPGANTGELFF

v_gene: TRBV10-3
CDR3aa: CATVPGQLAKNIQYF